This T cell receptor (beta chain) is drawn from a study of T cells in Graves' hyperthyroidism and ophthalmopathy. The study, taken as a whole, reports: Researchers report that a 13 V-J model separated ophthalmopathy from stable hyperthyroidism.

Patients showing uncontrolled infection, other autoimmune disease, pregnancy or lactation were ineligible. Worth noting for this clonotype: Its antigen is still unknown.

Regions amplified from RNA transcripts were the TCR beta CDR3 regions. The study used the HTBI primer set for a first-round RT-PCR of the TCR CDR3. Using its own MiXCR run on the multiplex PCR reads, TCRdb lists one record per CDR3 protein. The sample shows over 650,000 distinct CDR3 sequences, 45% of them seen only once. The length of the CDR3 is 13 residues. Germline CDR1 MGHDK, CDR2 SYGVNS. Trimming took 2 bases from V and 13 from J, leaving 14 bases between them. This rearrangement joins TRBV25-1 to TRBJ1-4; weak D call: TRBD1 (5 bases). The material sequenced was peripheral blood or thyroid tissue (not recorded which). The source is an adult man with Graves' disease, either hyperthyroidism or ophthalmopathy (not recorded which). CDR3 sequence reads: CASSEETAGRLFF. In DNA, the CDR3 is TGTGCCAGCAGTGAAGAGACAGCAGGAAGACTGTTTTTT.